This T cell receptor (beta chain) was found in a study of breast tumors, draining lymph nodes, adjacent tissues. TCRdb reprocessed the multiplex PCR reads with MiXCR, giving one entry per CDR3 protein. The repertoire holds about 60,000 distinct CDR3 sequences, around 60% seen once, with approximately 18% in the top ten. The TCR sequence derives from a female donor with breast cancer. Some clones in this sample may be carry-over from other donors' samples. The sequenced material came from breast tumor tissue.

The CDR3 nucleotides read TGTGCCAGCAGATTGGTAGCGGGATACGAGCAGTACTTC. Residues: CASRLVAGYEQYF. The J gene is TRBJ2-7, the V gene TRBV7-2; 8 bases match TRBD2. V trimming: 6 bases; J trimming: 4 bases; junction bases outside the gene matches: 5. The CDR3 spans 13 residues. Germline-derived CDR1 and CDR2 are SGHTA and FQGNSA. The full variable domain, completed using reference TRBV7-2 and TRBJ2-7, is GAGVSQSPSNKVTEKGKDVELRCDPISGHTALYWYRQSLGQGLEFLIYFQGNSAPDKSGLPSDRFSAERTGGSVSTLTIQRTQQEDSAVYLCASRLVAGYEQYFGPGTRLTVT.